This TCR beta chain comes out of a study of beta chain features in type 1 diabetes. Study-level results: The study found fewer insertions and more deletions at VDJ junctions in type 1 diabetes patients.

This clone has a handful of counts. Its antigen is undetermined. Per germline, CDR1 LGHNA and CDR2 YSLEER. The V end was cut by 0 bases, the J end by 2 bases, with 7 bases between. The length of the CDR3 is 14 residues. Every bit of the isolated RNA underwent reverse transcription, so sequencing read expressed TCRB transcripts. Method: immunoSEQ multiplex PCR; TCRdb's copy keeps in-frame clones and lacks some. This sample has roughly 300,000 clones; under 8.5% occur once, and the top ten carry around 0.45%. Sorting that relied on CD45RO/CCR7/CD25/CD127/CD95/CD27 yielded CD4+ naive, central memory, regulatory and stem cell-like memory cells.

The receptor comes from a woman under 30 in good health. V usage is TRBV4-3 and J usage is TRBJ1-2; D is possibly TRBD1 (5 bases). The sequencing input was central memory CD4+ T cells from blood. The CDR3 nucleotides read TGCGCCAGCAGCCAAGAACAGGCCAACTATGGCTACACCTTC. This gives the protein CASSQEQANYGYTF.